This T cell receptor (beta chain) was recorded in a study of blood T cell repertoires in COVID-19 (dated by TCRdb to about 2020). General notes on the study: The collaborator samples originated in the United States, Italy and Spain and spanned the acute and convalescent phases of COVID-19. The material from the prospective study consisted of cDNA or gDNA derived from T cells, B-cell-depleted T cells, or PBMCs. Subjects who had been exposed to COVID-19, were actively infected with it, or had recovered from it provided the deeply sampled blood TCRbeta repertoires that made up the dataset. The repertoires were released in a freely available public database meant as a resource for research on the immune response to SARS-CoV-2. The samples were drawn from two sources: the first 160 participants of the ongoing ImmuneRACE study, and over 950 subjects contributed by 6 global collaborators. Sample metadata almost always included a de-identified subject ID, COVID-19 status, age in years and sex. Where available, HLA class I and class II types were obtained from metadata supplied by the sample provider rather than from assay-based typing.

A second Seattle source provided samples from volunteer blood donors who had recovered from COVID-19. Whole blood was collected in K2EDTA tubes by collaborating institutions according to the institutions' own protocols. Collaborator samples were shipped for TCRbeta analysis as frozen whole blood, isolated PBMCs, or DNA extracted from either sample type. Concerning this clone: Its antigen has not been determined. No much larger clone is present one base from it, and per-base qualities are unavailable.

Paper-wide results and their limitations: The amount of clinical and demographic metadata varied by source and participant and was provided uncurated.

TCRbeta CDR3 regions were amplified from genomic DNA by means of the immunoSEQ Assay, a bias-controlled multiplex PCR. As for how the authors treated the data: The number of nucleated cells in each sample was estimated by amplification of reference gene primers within the assay. To quantify the absolute abundance of each unique TCRbeta CDR3 rearrangement, sequence reads were collapsed and filtered. For each sample, productive Simpson clonality was calculated as the square root of Simpson's diversity index over productive rearrangements. This is the immuneACCESS table as TCRdb keeps it, with only in-frame sequences that have V and J called. A part of the clones is gone; compared with another copy, unresolved V genes explain less than half, and the rest is unexplained. The D gene and trimming were derived from the DNA, and the V and J assignments and clone size from that table. Present in this sample are approximately 150,000 clones, around 89% of which were seen just once. The top ten clonotypes cover approximately 2% of the sample.

V loses 5 bases at its end and J loses 0 bases; junction bases beyond the gene matches: 0. As encoded in the germline V gene, CDR1 is SGHVS while CDR2 is FQNEAQ. The CDR3 covers 15 residues, taking in both the cysteine and the phenylalanine. Only the CDR3 part of the read is kept: 45 bases, read in frame from the first base. The chain is encoded by TRBV7-8 joined to TRBJ2-6; 8 of the junction bases match TRBD1. Specimen: peripheral blood. This TCR derives from a man aged 45-60 years who had recovered from COVID-19. This receptor carries the CDR3 CASSGTGSGANVLTF. The DNA is as follows: TGTGCCAGCAGCGGGACAGGCTCTGGGGCCAACGTCCTGACTTTC.